This T cell receptor beta chain was sequenced in a study of blood T cell repertoires in COVID-19. Across the study: Acute-phase and convalescent COVID-19 samples originated in the United States, Italy and Spain. T cells, B-cell-depleted T cells, or PBMCs provided the cDNA or gDNA that served as material.

Original analysis: Estimated nucleated cell counts came from reference gene primer amplification. Generated by immunoSEQ multiplex PCR, the TCRdb table keeps only in-frame clones and is missing some. That table is the source of V, J and clone size, and D and trimming were worked out from the DNA. The repertoire holds around 150,000 clones, with about 91% as singletons. The CDR3 is made up of 15 amino acids. V lost 7 bases, J lost 4 bases, and 19 bases lay in between. CDR1 is LNHDA and CDR2 is SQIVND in the germline V gene (reference sequence). Specimen: peripheral blood. This clonotype originated in a woman aged 60-75 years who had recovered from COVID-19. This chain links TRBV19 with TRBJ1-2; D is ambiguous. The CDR3 is CASTDSRRMSYGYTF. The CDR3 DNA follows: TGTGCCAGTACCGACTCCAGGAGGATGTCCTATGGCTACACCTTC.